This entry lists 5 T cell receptor beta chains sequenced from one sample in a study of control samples from healthy donors and cancer patients. Clones were read by immunoSEQ multiplex PCR, and TCRdb kept only the in-frame ones, dropping some. Seen here are a few hundred thousand clones, 75% to 95% observed once, and the top ten hold 6% to 7%. Sequences were obtained from PBMCs. These receptors were collected from a man aged 40-50 years with head and neck cancer.

This chain links TRBV27 with TRBJ2-1, with D perhaps given as TRBD1 or TRBD2 (6 bases each). Germline CDR1 MNHEY, CDR2 SMNVEV (reference sequence). The V and J ends lost 3 bases and 2 bases respectively, with 20 bases between them. The CDR3 extends over 18 amino acids. The CDR3 DNA sequence: TGTGCCAGCAGTTTGGAGGGGTGGGGGCGGGGCCCCTACAATGAGCAGTTCTTC. Amino acid sequence: CASSLEGWGRGPYNEQFF.

J is TRBJ1-1 and V is TRBV18; the D gene is possibly TRBD1 (6 bases). This CDR3 is 16 amino acids long. V lost 6 bases and J 0 bases, leaving 17 bases between the germline ends. The germline gives CDR1 KGHSH, CDR2 LQKENI. Written as DNA, the CDR3 is TGTGCCAGCTCTCTACAGGGAGGTGGAATGAACACTGAAGCTTTCTTT. Translation: CASSLQGGGMNTEAFF. The variable domain in full, with the rest retrieved from reference TRBV18 and TRBJ1-1, is NAGVMQNPRHLVRRRGQEARLRCSPMKGHSHVYWYRQLPEEGLKFMVYLQKENIIDESGMPKERFSAEFPKEGPSILRIQQVVRGDSAAYFCASSLQGGGMNTEAFFGQGTRLTVV.

The J gene is TRBJ2-3, the V gene TRBV27; D is possibly TRBD1 or TRBD2 (6 bases each). Per the germline V gene, CDR1 is MNHEY and CDR2 is SMNVEV (reference sequence). Trimming took 7 bases from V and 2 from J, leaving 19 bases between them. This CDR3 is 16 amino acids long. The CDR3 is CASIPRGHRTTDTQYF. The CDR3 nucleotides read TGTGCCAGCATCCCTCGGGGGCACAGGACCACAGATACGCAGTATTTT.

This clone was observed once. The V call is TRBV7-8, the J call TRBJ2-7; maybe TRBD1 (5 bases). Germline V CDR1 and CDR2: SGHVS, FQNEAQ. This CDR3 is built from 17 residues. V shed 2 bases and J shed 0 bases, with 17 bases lying between them. Here the CDR3 reads CASSLLAGYRSSYEQYF. In DNA, the CDR3 is TGTGCCAGCAGCTTACTGGCAGGCTACAGGAGCTCCTACGAGCAGTACTTC.

Note on this clone: The junction and the germline gene differ at one end; a read error may be behind it. The chain is built from TRBV7-7 and TRBJ2-7, with D possibly matching TRBD1 (5 bases). This CDR3 is built from 14 residues. Germline lookup yields CDR1 SSHAT and CDR2 FNYEAQ (reference sequence). As DNA, the CDR3 is TGTGCTAGCAGCTTAGACCCGGGCACAGGAGAGCAGTACTTC. Translated, it gives CASSLDPGTGEQYF.